The clone carrying this T cell receptor beta chain is a singleton in its sample. Its antigen is still unknown. Only in-frame clones appear in the TCRdb table, and some are missing; sequencing was by immunoSEQ multiplex PCR. The table shows over 80,000 clones, with around 93% occurring only once. The junction had 12 bases not matched to a gene; V was cut back by 5 bases and J by 9 bases. The CDR3 consists of 16 residues. CDR1 is MNHEY, CDR2 SMNVEV, per germline (reference sequence). The data derive from a study of graft-versus-host responses after intestinal transplantation. The receptor was isolated from a human donor who was the organ donor for an intestinal transplant. The specimen was unstimulated CD8+ T cells sorted from spleen or lymph node cells, collected before transplant. The rearrangement links TRBV27 to TRBJ2-1, with 11 bases aligning to TRBD2. As DNA, the CDR3 is TGTGCCAGCAGTCTCACGGGACTAGCGGAACAGGTTGAGCAGTTCTTC. Amino acid sequence: CASSLTGLAEQVEQFF.